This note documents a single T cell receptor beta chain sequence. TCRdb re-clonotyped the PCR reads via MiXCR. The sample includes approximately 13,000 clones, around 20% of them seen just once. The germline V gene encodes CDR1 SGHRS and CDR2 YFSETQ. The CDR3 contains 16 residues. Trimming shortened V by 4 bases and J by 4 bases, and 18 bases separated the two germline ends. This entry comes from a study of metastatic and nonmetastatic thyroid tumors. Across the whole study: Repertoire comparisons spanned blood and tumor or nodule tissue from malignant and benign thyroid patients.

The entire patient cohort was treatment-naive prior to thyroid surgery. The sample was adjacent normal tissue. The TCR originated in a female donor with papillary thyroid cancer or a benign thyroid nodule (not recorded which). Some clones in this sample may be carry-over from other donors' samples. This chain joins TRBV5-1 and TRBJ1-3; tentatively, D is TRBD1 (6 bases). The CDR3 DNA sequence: TGCGCCAGCAGCAAAATACAGGGAGGTTCCGGAAACACCATATATTTT. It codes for CASSKIQGGSGNTIYF.